This T cell receptor (beta chain) was captured by sequencing in a study of shared clonotypes between healthy human individuals. Clones were sequenced by immunoSEQ multiplex PCR, and TCRdb holds only the in-frame ones, with some missing. The sample carries 550,000 to 850,000 clones, around two thirds recorded once. Germline V lookup: CDR1 SNHLY, CDR2 FYNNEI. The V end lost 7 bases, the J end lost 0 bases, and 12 bases lay between the germline ends. The CDR3 is 14 residues long. The receptor was isolated from a woman aged 25-40 years in good health. This chain joins TRBV2 and TRBJ2-5; the D is unclear. The sequencing input was memory CD4+ T cells sorted from blood. Subset indicated: CD45RA-negative fraction. As DNA, the CDR3 is TGTGCCAGCAACCGACAAGGGAACCAAGAGACCCAGTACTTC. The encoded protein is CASNRQGNQETQYF.